This T cell receptor beta chain was documented in a study of response to subunit inactivated influenza vaccine. TCRdb fed the RT-PCR reads into MiXCR, producing one record per CDR3 protein. The repertoire holds 530,000 or so distinct CDR3 sequences, with 12% as singletons. Turning to this clonotype: The target antigen is unknown.

Regarding the study as a whole: With each seasonal influenza vaccination, the authors suggested, few new T cells are recruited.

The V end was cut by 0 bases, the J end by 10 bases, with 6 bases between. Germline CDR1 LGHDT, CDR2 YNNKEL (reference sequence). The CDR3 is 11 residues long. The sequencing used PBMCs from blood, collected on the day of vaccination. The sequence was collected from a man between 45 and 60 years old who received an inactivated influenza vaccine. J is TRBJ1-1 and V is TRBV3-1; D gene uncertain. The CDR3 loop reads CASSQDRGAFF. The DNA for the CDR3 is TGTGCCAGCAGCCAAGATCGGGGAGCTTTCTTT.